These 23 T cell receptor beta chains share one sample of origin, sequenced in a study of PD-1 blockade in classical Hodgkin lymphoma. Every patient was affected by relapse after autologous stem cell transplantation, while exposure to brentuximab vedotin was not uniform. Produced via immunoSEQ multiplex PCR; TCRdb's table is partial and in-frame only. The sample comprises roughly 40,000 clones, approximately 71% of which are singletons, and roughly 3% rests with the top ten. The specimen was peripheral blood mononuclear cells (PBMCs), collected at baseline. The source is a human donor with classical Hodgkin lymphoma.

The gene calls are TRBV27 and TRBJ2-5; possible D gene TRBD1, 6 bases. CDR3 length equals 16 residues. Trimming left V 5 bases short and J 0 bases short, with 16 bases between. Germline CDR1 reads MNHEY; CDR2 reads SMNVEV (reference sequence). The CDR3 region is CASSPSGTNYQETQYF. The CDR3 bases are TGTGCCAGCAGTCCGTCCGGGACAAACTACCAAGAGACCCAGTACTTC.

The gene calls are TRBV27 and TRBJ2-7; D tentatively fits TRBD1 or TRBD2 (5 bases each). Deletions cut 5 bases from V and 7 bases from J, with 9 bases between. CDR1 is MNHEY, CDR2 SMNVEV, per germline (reference sequence). CDR3 length: 11 amino acids. As DNA, the CDR3 is TGTGCCAGCAGTGGGGGTGGAGAGCAGTACTTC. Its translation: CASSGGGEQYF.

The chain combines TRBV6-6 with TRBJ2-7, with 11 bases aligning to TRBD1. Germline lookup yields CDR1 MNHNY and CDR2 SVGAGI (reference sequence). V lost 7 bases, J lost 5 bases, and 13 bases stayed unmatched. The CDR3 has 16 residues. The CDR3 protein is CASILRGRGQGDEQYF. The CDR3 DNA reads as TGTGCCAGCATCCTACGGGGGCGGGGACAGGGGGACGAGCAGTACTTC.

The V gene is TRBV30, the J gene TRBJ1-6, with D possibly being TRBD1 (6 bases). The CDR3 runs 13 residues. V shed 5 bases and J shed 7 bases, with 12 bases lying between them. Germline CDR1 GTSNPN, CDR2 SVGIG (reference sequence). The CDR3 is CAWETGGNSPLHF. Here the CDR3 DNA reads TGTGCCTGGGAGACAGGTGGCAATTCACCCCTCCACTTT.

The rearrangement uses TRBV19 and TRBJ1-1, with 10 bases fitting TRBD1. In germline, CDR1 is LNHDA, CDR2 SQIVND (reference sequence). Unmatched junction bases numbered 10, after V lost 2 bases and J lost 7 bases. The length of the CDR3 is 16 residues. CDR3 nucleotides: TGTGCCAGTAGTATACAGGGGCAGACAGGGGGCAGTGAAGCTTTCTTT. This sequence encodes CASSIQGQTGGSEAFF.

This chain joins TRBV6-5 and TRBJ1-6, with D unresolved. Germline CDR1 reads MNHEY; CDR2 reads SVGAGI. Deletions cut 3 bases from V and 10 bases from J, with 10 bases between. The CDR3 has 13 residues. CDR3 protein: CASSYPPGSPLHF. As DNA, the CDR3 is TGTGCCAGCAGTTATCCCCCGGGGTCACCCCTCCACTTT.

V usage is TRBV4-3 and J usage is TRBJ2-2; TRBD1 matches 9 bases. Germline V gene lookup returns CDR1 LGHNA and CDR2 YSLEER. The CDR3 spans 16 residues. The V and J ends lost 0 bases and 4 bases, in that order; junction bases with no gene match: 3. DNA of the CDR3: TGCGCCAGCAGCCAAGAAGCGACAGGGGGCACCGGGGAGCTGTTTTTT. This gives the protein CASSQEATGGTGELFF.

The J gene is TRBJ2-5, the V gene TRBV18; 7 bases align to TRBD1. The CDR3 is 13 residues long. Germline CDR1 reads KGHSH; CDR2 reads LQKENI. Losses at the gene ends were 2 bases for V and 7 bases for J; bases not matched to a gene: 4. CDR3 sequence: CASSPTGEVTQYF. The DNA of the CDR3 is TGTGCCAGCTCACCAACAGGGGAAGTGACCCAGTACTTC.

The gene calls are TRBV9 and TRBJ1-2, with D uncertain. The CDR3 is 15 amino acids. Germline-derived CDR1 and CDR2 are SGDLS and YYNGEE. The V end was cut by 4 bases, the J end by 3 bases, with 16 bases between. DNA for the CDR3: TGTGCCAGCAGCCCCTCCGGCCCAGGAGACTATGGCTACACCTTC. Its protein is CASSPSGPGDYGYTF.

The chain carries TRBV2 and TRBJ2-6; D is uncertain. V was trimmed by 3 bases and J by 0 bases, leaving 9 bases between them. The length of the CDR3 is 16 residues. Germline CDR1 SNHLY, CDR2 FYNNEI. The chain's CDR3 is CASSDRVLSGANVLTF. CDR3 nucleotide sequence: TGTGCCAGCAGTGATAGGGTCCTCTCTGGGGCCAACGTCCTGACTTTC.

The rearrangement uses TRBV28 and TRBJ1-5, with 7 bases that match TRBD1. Per germline, CDR1 MDHEN and CDR2 SYDVKM. The CDR3 length is 13 residues. The V and J ends lost 4 bases and 9 bases, in that order; junction bases with no gene match: 6. DNA for the CDR3: TGTGCCAGCAGTTACAGGGGTTCCTCGCCCCAGCATTTT. Protein product: CASSYRGSSPQHF.

The chain recombines TRBV19 with TRBJ1-5; no reliable D call. Trimming took 2 bases from V and 7 from J, leaving 12 bases between them. Germline-derived CDR1 and CDR2 are LNHDA and SQIVND (reference sequence). This CDR3 has 14 amino acids. The CDR3 DNA reads TGTGCCAGTAGTATACCGGGAGGGAAGCAGCCCCAGCATTTT. Translation: CASSIPGGKQPQHF.

The chain combines TRBV30 with TRBJ1-4; D call uncertain. The CDR3 is made up of 16 amino acids. CDR1 and CDR2 (germline): GTSNPN, SVGIG (reference sequence). Trimming stripped 2 bases from V and 4 bases from J, with 17 bases between. The chain's CDR3 is CAWSSTLLLHNEKLFF. For the CDR3, the DNA is TGTGCCTGGAGTTCTACTCTTCTTTTACATAATGAAAAACTGTTTTTT.

The chain couples TRBV5-6 to TRBJ2-7, with a tentative D call TRBD1 (5 bases). V lost 1 base, J lost 3 bases, and 11 bases lay in between. The CDR3 spans 14 residues. Germline CDR1 and CDR2: SGHDT and YYEEEE. CDR3 DNA sequence: TGTGCCAGCAGCTTGTTCAGGGATGTCTACGAGCAGTACTTC. It yields the protein CASSLFRDVYEQYF.

The gene calls are TRBV27 and TRBJ1-5; perhaps TRBD1 as D (5 bases). The germline gives CDR1 MNHEY, CDR2 SMNVEV (reference sequence). This CDR3 spans 13 amino acids. Deletions cut 4 bases from V and 4 bases from J, with 8 bases between. CDR3 sequence (DNA): TGTGCCAGCAGTTGGCAGGGAAATCAGCCCCAGCATTTT. Protein sequence: CASSWQGNQPQHF.

This clone showed up just a few times. For the CDR3, the DNA is TGCGCCAGCAGCCAAGATCCCGTCCAGGGACGGGATGAGCAGTTCTTC. This encodes CASSQDPVQGRDEQFF. The chain recombines TRBV4-3 with TRBJ2-1; D could derive from TRBD1 or TRBD2 (5 bases each). Germline V gives CDR1 LGHNA, CDR2 YSLEER. Trimming pared 0 bases from V and 8 bases from J, leaving 17 bases between. The CDR3 has 16 residues.

The J gene is TRBJ2-1, the V gene TRBV11-2, with unresolved D. The CDR3 is made up of 12 amino acids. Germline V CDR1 and CDR2: SGHAT, FQNNGV. V was clipped by 1 base and J by 8 bases, with 6 bases between them. The DNA for the CDR3 is TGTGCCAGCAGCTTAGGGGTAGATGAGCAGTTCTTC. This codes for CASSLGVDEQFF.

In this sample, this clone turned up a few times. The CDR3 nucleotides are TGTGCCTGGAGTGTTGGGACGGTGAACACTGAAGCTTTCTTT. As protein: CAWSVGTVNTEAFF. The chain joins TRBV30 to TRBJ1-1; TRBD1 might be the D (5 bases). CDR3 length equals 14 residues. Germline V lookup: CDR1 GTSNPN, CDR2 SVGIG (reference sequence). Trimming left V 0 bases short and J 0 bases short, with 8 bases between.

This clone was recorded at least ten times. V and J are TRBV6-5 and TRBJ2-2; possible D gene TRBD2, 5 bases. The CDR3 length is 14 residues. Trimming removed 0 bases at V and 7 bases at J, with 9 bases between. From germline, CDR1 is MNHEY and CDR2 SVGAGI. The CDR3 is CASSYSSGFGELFF. The CDR3 nucleotides read TGTGCCAGCAGTTACTCGTCGGGGTTCGGGGAGCTGTTTTTT.

This clone was seen more than once but under ten times. The chain joins TRBV7-2 to TRBJ2-2; TRBD2 matches 16 bases. The CDR3 spans 17 residues. The V segment lost 1 base and the J segment 9 bases; nucleotides outside the gene matches: 5. Germline-derived CDR1 and CDR2 are SGHTA and FQGNSA. The CDR3 DNA reads as TGTGCCAGCAGCTTAGGGGGGACTAGCGGGAGGGCCCGGGAGCTGTTTTTT. Translated, it gives CASSLGGTSGRARELFF.

This chain uses TRBV28 with TRBJ2-7; tentatively, D is TRBD1 or TRBD2 (6 bases each). Per germline, CDR1 MDHEN and CDR2 SYDVKM. V dropped 1 base and J dropped 1 base, with 17 bases sitting between them. This CDR3 is 17 amino acids long. The CDR3 DNA reads TGTGCCAGCAGTTTATTGGGGAGCGGAGGGGGGTCCTACGAGCAGTACTTC. As protein: CASSLLGSGGGSYEQYF.

V and J are TRBV5-4 and TRBJ2-3; D perhaps matches TRBD2 (7 bases). The V gene's germline CDR1 is SGHNT and CDR2 YYREEE (reference sequence). V lost 4 bases and J lost 0, with 21 bases in between. The CDR3 sequence is 18 residues long. CDR3 DNA: TGTGCCAGCAGCCCCAGAGGAAGGGGAGGGGGGAGCACAGATACGCAGTATTTT. It encodes CASSPRGRGGGSTDTQYF.

This clone turned up a few times. The chain carries TRBV5-1 and TRBJ2-2, with 7 bases aligning to TRBD1. V gave up 4 bases and J gave up 4 bases; unmatched junction bases: 4. Germline CDR1 reads SGHRS; CDR2 reads YFSETQ. The CDR3 covers 14 residues. The CDR3 DNA follows: TGCGCCAGCAGCCGGGACAGCCCCACCGGGGAGCTGTTTTTT. Translating it yields CASSRDSPTGELFF.